Sequencing of this T cell receptor (beta chain) was carried out in a study of blood T cells in healthy people across ages. Study-level results: Investigators viewed diversity estimates from one million T cells as underestimates, the study reported. PBMCs were not sorted, which prevented a conclusive comparison of naive versus antigen-experienced cells. Per-million-T-cell TCR beta diversity fell roughly linearly with age.

For the second PCR, which ran for about 6 to 11 cycles, a sample-barcoded 5' primer and a J-beta primer mix were used. MiXCR was run by TCRdb on the 5' RACE reads, yielding one entry per CDR3 protein. The sample lists around 2 million distinct CDR3 sequences; 30% to 40% were seen once. Remarks on this clonotype: Its matching antigen is unknown.

Russia was home to the donors, healthy Caucasian individuals aged roughly 6 to 90. V shed 6 bases, J shed 8 bases, and the junction held 11 bases outside the gene matches. CDR1 MDHEN and CDR2 SYDVKM come from the germline V gene. CDR3 size: 14 residues. This TCR was sampled from a human donor in good health. Sequences were obtained from blood. The J gene is TRBJ1-2, the V gene TRBV28; 8 bases are a match to TRBD1. CDR3 region: CASSPLDRGQGYTF. CDR3 nucleotides: TGTGCCAGCAGCCCCCTCGACAGGGGCCAAGGCTACACCTTC.